This T cell receptor beta chain was sequenced for a study of shared clonotypes between healthy human individuals. Whole-study context: Plates per donor: three CD4 naive, three CD4 memory, two CD8 naive, one CD8 memory.

Turning to this clone: Its antigen is not identified.

Germline V lookup: CDR1 SGHVS, CDR2 FQNEAQ. V was trimmed by 1 base and J by 8 bases, leaving 11 bases between them. The CDR3 has 13 amino acids. Profiled with immunoSEQ multiplex PCR; TCRdb holds only in-frame clones, not every one. Of about 1.1 million clones in the sample, 78% are singletons; the top ten hold 0.5% to 0.6%. Study outcomes and limitations: Blood was the sole source, and tissue repertoires probably differ.

Those who donated were healthy HIV-negative adults, with no recent acute infections or vaccinations reported. Donors comprised only Caucasian adults living in Nashville, Tennessee. The chain has TRBV7-8 and TRBJ1-2; no clear D gene. The receptor was isolated from a man between 18 and 29 years old in good health. Some clones in this sample may be carry-over from other donors' samples. Sequencing input: memory CD4+ T cells from PBMCs. Subset specified: CD45RA-negative fraction. This chain's CDR3 is CASSLVGRRGYTF. DNA for the CDR3: TGTGCCAGCAGCTTAGTAGGGCGCAGAGGCTACACCTTC.